The T cell receptor beta chain under discussion was sequenced for a study of T cells in Graves' hyperthyroidism and ophthalmopathy. This clonotype was counted many times. Amplified TCR beta CDR3 regions came from RNA transcripts. HTBI primers drove first-round RT-PCR of the TCR CDR3. MiXCR, applied by TCRdb to the multiplex PCR reads, yields one record per CDR3 protein. Among fewer than 550,000 distinct CDR3 sequences, around a quarter were seen once, and the ten largest hold about 11%. Ophthalmopathy cases met thresholds of Clinical Activity Score at least 3, NOSPECS grade at least 4 and duration under 3 months. This CDR3 comprises 14 residues. Germline V gene data show CDR1 as MDHEN and CDR2 as SYDVKM. Trimming shortened V by 7 bases and J by 2 bases, and 12 bases separated the two germline ends.

Sequencing was performed on blood. The V and J genes are TRBV28 and TRBJ1-5; tentatively, D is TRBD1 (6 bases). This receptor was taken from a woman aged 25 to 39 with Graves' ophthalmopathy. The CDR3 region is CASIGGEGNQPQHF. CDR3 bases: TGTGCCAGCATTGGGGGCGAGGGCAATCAGCCCCAGCATTTT.